The clone carrying this T cell receptor beta chain was found many times. The data were obtained in a study of identical twins. The CDR3 is made up of 12 amino acids. V gave up 6 bases and J gave up 5 bases, with 8 bases separating them. TCRdb ran MiXCR on the 5' RACE reads and lists one entry per CDR3 protein. Of hundreds of thousands of distinct CDR3 sequences listed, 20% to 25% are singletons. This sample was also put to use in a study of T cells expressing NK-cell markers. As that study records: An anti-gamma-delta TCR antibody was added in several experiments. It restricted sorting to alpha-beta TCR-expressing T cells.

The chain uses TRBV12-3 or TRBV12-4 and TRBJ2-1; D uncertain. The sequence derives from a woman younger than 30 in good health. The sequenced sample consisted of PBMCs. CDR3 bases: TGTGCCAGCAGCCCTCCAAACAATGAGCAGTTCTTC. Protein: CASSPPNNEQFF.